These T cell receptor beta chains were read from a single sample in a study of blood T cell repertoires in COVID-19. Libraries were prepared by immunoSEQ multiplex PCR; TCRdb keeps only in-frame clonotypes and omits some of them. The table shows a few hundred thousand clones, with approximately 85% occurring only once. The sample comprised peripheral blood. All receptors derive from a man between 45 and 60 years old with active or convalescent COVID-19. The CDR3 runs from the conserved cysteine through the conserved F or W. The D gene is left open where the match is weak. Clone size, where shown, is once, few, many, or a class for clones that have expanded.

DNA: TGTGCCTGGAGACAGGGAGATACTGAAGCTTTCTTT; CDR3: CAWRQGDTEAFF; D: -; V: TRBV30; size: -; J: TRBJ1-1; length: 12
DNA: TGTGCCAGCAGTTCAATTCGAACAGGGTATGGCTACACCTTC; CDR3: CASSSIRTGYGYTF; D: -; V: TRBV28; size: -; J: TRBJ1-2; length: 14
DNA: TGTGCCAGCAGCGTATCCCCCAGGACAGCGACCTACGAGCAGTACTTC; CDR3: CASSVSPRTATYEQYF; D: -; V: TRBV9; size: -; J: TRBJ2-7; length: 16
DNA: TGTGCCAGCAGATGGGGGACTACTAAAGGGGACACTGAAGCTTTCTTT; CDR3: CASRWGTTKGDTEAFF; D: -; V: TRBV27; size: -; J: TRBJ1-1; length: 16
DNA: TGTGCCTGGAGTCTCGGACAGTCAAATCAGCCCCAGCATTTT; CDR3: CAWSLGQSNQPQHF; D: -; V: TRBV30; size: -; J: TRBJ1-5; length: 14
DNA: TGTGCCAGCAGCCAGGGTAGCGGGATGGGGACCGGGGAGCTGTTTTTT; CDR3: CASSQGSGMGTGELFF; D: TRBD2; V: TRBV3-1/TRBV3-2; size: -; J: TRBJ2-2; length: 16
DNA: TGTGCCAGCAGCACCGGGGGGGCCCCCTACGAGCAGTACTTC; CDR3: CASSTGGAPYEQYF; D: TRBD2; V: TRBV6-5; size: -; J: TRBJ2-7; length: 14
DNA: TGTGCCAGCAGCCGGACAGTGAATCAGCCCCAGCATTTT; CDR3: CASSRTVNQPQHF; D: -; V: TRBV6-4; size: -; J: TRBJ1-5; length: 13
DNA: TGTGCCAGCAGTCACCAACAGGGGAGGAATCAGCCCCAGCATTTT; CDR3: CASSHQQGRNQPQHF; D: TRBD1; V: TRBV28; size: -; J: TRBJ1-5; length: 15
DNA: TGTGCCAGCAGTAAGGCGGGACGGCTGAACACTGAAGCTTTCTTT; CDR3: CASSKAGRLNTEAFF; D: -; V: TRBV27; size: -; J: TRBJ1-1; length: 15
DNA: TGTGCCACCAGTGATTTGAGCAGGGTCCACGAGCAGTACTTC; CDR3: CATSDLSRVHEQYF; D: -; V: TRBV24-1; size: once; J: TRBJ2-7; length: 14
DNA: TGCGCCAGCAGCCAGGCTCTTGAGCGACCCATGGTCTACGAGCAGTACTTC; CDR3: CASSQALERPMVYEQYF; D: -; V: TRBV4-1; size: -; J: TRBJ2-7; length: 17
DNA: TGTGCCACGTCCCCAGGGGGCGAGACAGATACGCAGTATTTT; CDR3: CATSPGGETDTQYF; D: TRBD1; V: TRBV24-1; size: -; J: TRBJ2-3; length: 14
DNA: TGTGCCACGGGAGGGGTAAAAGAGACCCAGTACTTC; CDR3: CATGGVKETQYF; D: TRBD2; V: TRBV28; size: few; J: TRBJ2-5; length: 12
DNA: TGTGCCAGCAGCAATACCGGGACTCTTCTTGAGCAGTTCTTC; CDR3: CASSNTGTLLEQFF; D: -; V: TRBV11-1; size: -; J: TRBJ2-1; length: 14
DNA: TGTGCCAGCAGCTTAACCCGGGAGGCTAATTTCCGATCCTTTTACAATGAGCAGTTCTTC; CDR3: CASSLTREANFRSFYNEQFF; D: TRBD2; V: TRBV7-3; size: once; J: TRBJ2-1; length: 20
DNA: TGTGCCTGGAGTGTAGGCGCAGGCACCGGGGAGCTGTTTTTT; CDR3: CAWSVGAGTGELFF; D: -; V: TRBV30; size: -; J: TRBJ2-2; length: 14
DNA: TGTGCCAGCAGTGCCCAGGGGAGCAATCAGCCCCAGCATTTT; CDR3: CASSAQGSNQPQHF; D: -; V: TRBV27; size: -; J: TRBJ1-5; length: 14
DNA: TGTGCCAGTTCCGGGGGGCGAGGCACCTACGAGCAGTACTTC; CDR3: CASSGGRGTYEQYF; D: -; V: TRBV19; size: -; J: TRBJ2-7; length: 14
DNA: TGTGCCATCGGGATCGTCTATGAGCAGTTCTTC; CDR3: CAIGIVYEQFF; D: -; V: TRBV12-3/TRBV12-4; size: -; J: TRBJ2-1; length: 11
DNA: TGTGCCAGCAGCTTTTCGCGGGGCAATGAGCAGTTCTTC; CDR3: CASSFSRGNEQFF; D: -; V: TRBV5-6; size: -; J: TRBJ2-1; length: 13